This TCR beta chain stems from a study of blood T cell repertoires in COVID-19. TCRdb's copy holds only in-frame clones and misses some; the assay was immunoSEQ multiplex PCR. This sample yields about 190,000 clones, of which about 91% are seen a single time; 3.5% to 5% belongs to the top ten. From germline, CDR1 is SQVTM and CDR2 ANQGSEA. CDR3 size: 14 residues. The V and J ends lost 6 bases and 0 bases, in that order; junction bases with no gene match: 6. The TCR comes from a woman between 25 and 40 years old with acute or convalescent COVID-19. The source material was peripheral blood. The chain has TRBV29-1 and TRBJ1-1; 8 nucleotides align to TRBD1. CDR3 DNA sequence: TGCAGCGTCGACAGGGGAGTCCTGAACACTGAAGCTTTCTTT. Its protein is CSVDRGVLNTEAFF.